This T cell receptor (beta chain) was identified in a study of blood T cell repertoires in COVID-19. Study summary: The United States, Italy and Spain supplied acute and convalescent COVID-19 samples. The cDNA or gDNA used as material had been derived from T cells, B-cell-depleted T cells, or PBMCs.

The V end lost 4 bases, the J end lost 3 bases, and 5 bases lay between the germline ends. Germline-derived CDR1 and CDR2 are SGHRS and YFSETQ. CDR3 length equals 11 residues. Authors' data handling: It was from reference gene primer amplification that nucleated cell counts were estimated. Profiling relied on immunoSEQ multiplex PCR, and the TCRdb table lists in-frame clones only, not all of them. V, J and clone size were drawn from that table, and D and trimming were deduced from the DNA. The sample lists some 80,000 clones; 75% to 85% were seen once. The TCR was taken from a woman in her forties or fifties with acute or convalescent COVID-19. Sequencing used peripheral blood. This chain links TRBV5-1 with TRBJ2-7; D gene unclear. The CDR3 DNA reads TGCGCCAGCAGCGCGAACTACGAGCAGTACTTC. Protein sequence: CASSANYEQYF.